A selection of T cell receptor beta chains follows, all from one sample in a study of shared clonotypes between healthy human individuals. Libraries were prepared by immunoSEQ multiplex PCR; TCRdb keeps only in-frame clonotypes and omits some of them. The table includes about 980,000 clones, over 60% detected once. The specimen sequenced was memory CD4+ T cells sorted from blood. These receptors came from a man aged 18 to 29 in good health. The CDR3 runs from the conserved cysteine through the conserved F or W. D genes are given only for firm matches. Clone size, where shown, is once, few, many, or a class for clones that have expanded.

J | size | V | D | CDR3 | DNA
TRBJ2-7 | NA | TRBV6-5 | TRBD1 | CASSYSFPGGYEQYF | TGTGCCAGCAGTTACTCGTTTCCAGGGGGCTACGAGCAGTACTTC
TRBJ2-3 | NA | TRBV6-1 | NA | CASSEKSRPDTQYF | TGTGCCAGCAGTGAAAAATCGAGGCCAGATACGCAGTATTTT
TRBJ2-1 | NA | TRBV11-2 | TRBD1 | CASSLFGRGRRNEQFF | TGTGCCAGCAGCTTATTCGGCAGGGGGCGTAGGAATGAGCAGTTCTTC
TRBJ2-7 | NA | TRBV7-9 | TRBD1 | CASSSQGVGAYEQYF | TGTGCCAGCAGCTCCCAGGGGGTGGGGGCCTACGAGCAGTACTTC
TRBJ2-1 | NA | TRBV7-2 | TRBD2 | CASSLAGTSGSYNEQFF | TGTGCCAGCAGCTTAGCCGGGACTAGCGGGTCATACAATGAGCAGTTCTTC
TRBJ1-2 | few | TRBV5-6 | NA | CASSQGTNYGYTF | TGTGCCAGCAGCCAGGGTACTAACTATGGCTACACCTTC
TRBJ1-5 | NA | TRBV6-1 | NA | CASSDNLPQPQHF | TGTGCCAGCAGTGATAACCTACCACAGCCCCAGCATTTT
TRBJ2-4 | NA | TRBV6-1 | TRBD1 | CASSRQGDIQYF | TGTGCCAGCAGCAGACAGGGGGACATTCAGTACTTC
TRBJ2-1 | NA | TRBV7-9 | TRBD1 | CASSLAGQGNEQFF | TGTGCCAGCAGCTTAGCGGGACAGGGCAATGAGCAGTTCTTC
TRBJ1-5 | NA | TRBV19 | NA | CASRTWDANSNQPQHF | TGTGCCAGTAGAACCTGGGACGCCAATAGCAATCAGCCCCAGCATTTT
TRBJ2-1 | once | TRBV10-1 | NA | CASSTLGTGGYNEQFF | TGCGCCAGCAGTACTCTCGGGACTGGGGGTTACAATGAGCAGTTCTTC
TRBJ2-7 | NA | TRBV7-2 | TRBD2 | CASSSKGASGRASYEQYF | TGTGCCAGCAGCTCCAAAGGGGCTAGCGGGAGGGCCTCCTACGAGCAGTACTTC
TRBJ2-1 | NA | TRBV5-1 | TRBD2 | CASSLGLAGYNEQFF | TGCGCCAGCAGCTTAGGTCTAGCGGGCTACAATGAGCAGTTCTTC
TRBJ2-6 | NA | TRBV5-5 | TRBD2 | CASTASGGSGANVLTF | TGTGCCAGCACCGCTAGCGGGGGCTCTGGGGCCAACGTCCTGACTTTC
TRBJ2-6 | NA | TRBV9 | NA | CASSSYREEANVLTF | TGTGCCAGCAGCTCCTACAGGGAGGAGGCCAACGTCCTGACTTTC
TRBJ1-5 | NA | TRBV5-1 | TRBD1 | CASSSGQEGQPQHF | TGCGCCAGCAGCTCCGGACAGGAAGGTCAGCCCCAGCATTTT
TRBJ1-4 | few | TRBV7-9 | TRBD1 | CASSQTGGNEKLFF | TGTGCCAGCAGCCAGACAGGGGGGAATGAAAAACTGTTTTTT
TRBJ2-7 | NA | TRBV14 | NA | CASRAQWAYEQYF | TGTGCCAGCAGGGCTCAATGGGCCTACGAGCAGTACTTC
TRBJ1-2 | NA | TRBV6-5 | NA | CASSYATGTTGYTF | TGTGCCAGCAGTTACGCGACCGGGACAACGGGCTACACCTTC
TRBJ2-2 | once | TRBV9 | NA | CASKGSTGELFF | TGTGCCAGCAAGGGTAGCACCGGGGAGCTGTTTTTT
TRBJ2-7 | NA | TRBV11-2 | TRBD2 | CASSPVAGTPRQYF | TGTGCCAGCAGCCCAGTAGCGGGAACCCCCCGGCAGTACTTC
TRBJ1-5 | few | TRBV6-5 | TRBD1 | CASSYSNQGDQPQHF | TGTGCCAGCAGTTACTCGAATCAGGGGGATCAGCCCCAGCATTTT
TRBJ1-1 | once | TRBV10-3 | TRBD1 | CAISESGQGAEAFF | TGTGCCATCAGTGAGTCCGGACAGGGAGCTGAAGCTTTCTTT
TRBJ1-6 | NA | TRBV5-1 | NA | CASSPGRTGDYNSPLHF | TGCGCCAGCAGCCCCGGACGGACCGGAGACTATAATTCACCCCTCCACTTT
TRBJ2-2 | many | TRBV10-1 | TRBD1 | CASSEFGQGDTGELFF | TGCGCCAGCAGTGAGTTTGGACAGGGGGACACCGGGGAGCTGTTTTTT
TRBJ1-5 | NA | TRBV10-3 | NA | CAISELFVANQPQHF | TGTGCCATCAGTGAGTTATTTGTAGCCAATCAGCCCCAGCATTTT
TRBJ1-2 | NA | TRBV2 | NA | CASSEVVVNYGYTF | TGTGCCAGCAGTGAAGTCGTAGTAAACTATGGCTACACCTTC
TRBJ2-3 | NA | TRBV9 | NA | CASSPEAGSTDTQYF | TGTGCCAGCAGCCCTGAGGCGGGGAGCACAGATACGCAGTATTTT
TRBJ1-4 | NA | TRBV9 | NA | CASSPGVGANNEKLFF | TGTGCCAGCAGCCCGGGAGTGGGGGCAAATAATGAAAAACTGTTTTTT
TRBJ2-3 | NA | TRBV7-9 | TRBD1 | CASSMGQGADTQYF | TGTGCCAGCAGCATGGGACAGGGGGCAGATACGCAGTATTTT
TRBJ2-3 | NA | TRBV5-1 | NA | CASSLASADTQYF | TGCGCCAGCAGCTTGGCTAGCGCAGATACGCAGTATTTT